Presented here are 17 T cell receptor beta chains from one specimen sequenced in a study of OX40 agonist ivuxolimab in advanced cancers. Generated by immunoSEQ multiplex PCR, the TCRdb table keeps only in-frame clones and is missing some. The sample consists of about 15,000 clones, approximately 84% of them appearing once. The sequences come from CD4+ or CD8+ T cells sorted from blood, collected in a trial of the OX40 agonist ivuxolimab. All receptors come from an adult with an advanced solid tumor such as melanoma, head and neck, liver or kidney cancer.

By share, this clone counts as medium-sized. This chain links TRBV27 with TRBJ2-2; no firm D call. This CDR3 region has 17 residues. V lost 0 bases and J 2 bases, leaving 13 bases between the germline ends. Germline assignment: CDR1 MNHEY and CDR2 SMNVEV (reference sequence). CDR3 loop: CASSLSPMGINTGELFF. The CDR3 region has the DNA TGTGCCAGCAGTTTATCCCCCATGGGGATAAACACCGGGGAGCTGTTTTTT.

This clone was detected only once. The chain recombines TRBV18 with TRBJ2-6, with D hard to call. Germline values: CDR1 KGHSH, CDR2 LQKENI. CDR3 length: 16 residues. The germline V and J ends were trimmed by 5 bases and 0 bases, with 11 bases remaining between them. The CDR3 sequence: CASSTSGSSGANVLTF. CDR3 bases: TGTGCCAGCTCAACATCAGGTAGCTCTGGGGCCAACGTCCTGACTTTC. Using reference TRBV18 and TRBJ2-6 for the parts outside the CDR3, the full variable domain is NAGVMQNPRHLVRRRGQEARLRCSPMKGHSHVYWYRQLPEEGLKFMVYLQKENIIDESGMPKERFSAEFPKEGPSILRIQQVVRGDSAAYFCASSTSGSSGANVLTFGAGSRLTVL.

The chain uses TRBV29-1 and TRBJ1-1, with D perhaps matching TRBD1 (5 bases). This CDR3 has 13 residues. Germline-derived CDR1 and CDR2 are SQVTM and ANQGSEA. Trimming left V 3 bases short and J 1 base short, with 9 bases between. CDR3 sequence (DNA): TGCAGCGTTGACGGGGCGGCGAACACTGAAGCTTTCTTT. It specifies CSVDGAANTEAFF.

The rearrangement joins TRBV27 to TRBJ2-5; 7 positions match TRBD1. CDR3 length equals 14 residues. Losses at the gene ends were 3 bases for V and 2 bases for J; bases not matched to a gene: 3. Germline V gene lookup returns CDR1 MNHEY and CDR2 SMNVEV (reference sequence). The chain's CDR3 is CASSFYRGQETQYF. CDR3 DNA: TGTGCCAGCAGTTTTTACAGGGGACAAGAGACCCAGTACTTC.

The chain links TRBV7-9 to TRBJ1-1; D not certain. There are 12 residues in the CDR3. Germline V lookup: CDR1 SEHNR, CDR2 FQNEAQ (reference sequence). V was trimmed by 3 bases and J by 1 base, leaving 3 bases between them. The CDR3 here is CASSFGNTEAFF. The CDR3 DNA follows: TGTGCCAGCAGCTTTGGGAACACTGAAGCTTTCTTT.

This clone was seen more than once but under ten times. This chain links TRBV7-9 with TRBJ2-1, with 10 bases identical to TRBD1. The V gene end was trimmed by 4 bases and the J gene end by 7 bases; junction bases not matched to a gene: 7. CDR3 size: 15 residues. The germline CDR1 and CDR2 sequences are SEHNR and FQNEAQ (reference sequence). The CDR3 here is CASSSYGTGDNEQFF. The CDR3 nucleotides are TGTGCCAGCAGCTCTTACGGGACAGGGGATAATGAGCAGTTCTTC.

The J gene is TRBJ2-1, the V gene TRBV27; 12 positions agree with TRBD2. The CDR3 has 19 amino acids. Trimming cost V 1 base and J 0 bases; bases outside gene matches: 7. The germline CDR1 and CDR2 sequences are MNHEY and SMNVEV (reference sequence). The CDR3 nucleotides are TGTGCCAGCAGTTTATACGGGACTAGCGGGCTTAGCTCCTACAATGAGCAGTTCTTC. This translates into CASSLYGTSGLSSYNEQFF.

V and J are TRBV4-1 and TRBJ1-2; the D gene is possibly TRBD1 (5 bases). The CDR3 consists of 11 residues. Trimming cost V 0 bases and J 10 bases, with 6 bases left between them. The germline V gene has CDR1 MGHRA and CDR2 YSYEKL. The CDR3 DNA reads TGCGCCAGCAGCCAAGAGGGGCACTACACCTTC. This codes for CASSQEGHYTF.

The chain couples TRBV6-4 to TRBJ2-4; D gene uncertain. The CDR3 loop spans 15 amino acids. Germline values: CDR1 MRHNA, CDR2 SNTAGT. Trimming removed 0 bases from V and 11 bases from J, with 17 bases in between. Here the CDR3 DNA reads TGTGCCAGCAGTGACTCGAACCGGGCGCGCGTAGTTCAGTACTTC. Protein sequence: CASSDSNRARVVQYF.

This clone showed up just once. CDR3 sequence reads: CASSFVSRRGEQYF. The CDR3 DNA reads as TGTGCCAGCAGCTTTGTGAGTAGGAGGGGAGAGCAGTACTTC. The V call is TRBV5-8, the J call TRBJ2-7; D may be TRBD2 (6 bases). The V gene's germline CDR1 is SGHTS and CDR2 YDEGEE. This CDR3 is 14 amino acids long. V lost 2 bases to trimming and J lost 7 bases, with 16 bases between them.

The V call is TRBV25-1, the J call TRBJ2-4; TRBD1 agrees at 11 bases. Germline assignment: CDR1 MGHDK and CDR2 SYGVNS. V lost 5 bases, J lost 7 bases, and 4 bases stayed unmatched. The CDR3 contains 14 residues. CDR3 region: CASSLGQGENIQYF. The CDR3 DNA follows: TGTGCCAGCAGTCTGGGACAGGGGGAGAACATTCAGTACTTC.

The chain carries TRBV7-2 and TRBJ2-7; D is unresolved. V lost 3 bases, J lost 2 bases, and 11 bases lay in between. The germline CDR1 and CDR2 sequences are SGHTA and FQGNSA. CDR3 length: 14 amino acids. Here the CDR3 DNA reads TGTGCCAGCAGCTTCCTTGGACCCCCCTACGAGCAGTACTTC. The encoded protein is CASSFLGPPYEQYF.

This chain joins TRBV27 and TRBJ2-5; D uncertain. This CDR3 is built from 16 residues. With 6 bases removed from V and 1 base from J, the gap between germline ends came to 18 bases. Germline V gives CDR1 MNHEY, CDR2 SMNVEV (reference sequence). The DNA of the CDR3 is TGTGCCAGCAGACCCCCCGTTTTGGCAGCCCAAGAGACCCAGTACTTC. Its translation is CASRPPVLAAQETQYF.

For the CDR3, the DNA is TGCGCCAGCAGCTTTCGGGGTGGTGGCGGGGAGCTGTTTTTT. Amino acid sequence: CASSFRGGGGELFF. The chain uses TRBV5-1 and TRBJ2-2; a possible D gene is TRBD2 (5 bases). V shed 2 bases and J shed 7 bases, with 12 bases lying between them. The CDR3 extends over 14 amino acids. Germline V lookup: CDR1 SGHRS, CDR2 YFSETQ. The entire variable domain, with the rest obtained from reference TRBV5-1 and TRBJ2-2, is as follows: KAGVTQTPRYLIKTRGQQVTLSCSPISGHRSVSWYQQTPGQGLQFLFEYFSETQRNKGNFPGRFSGRQFSNSRSEMNVSTLELGDSALYLCASSFRGGGGELFFGEGSRLTVL.

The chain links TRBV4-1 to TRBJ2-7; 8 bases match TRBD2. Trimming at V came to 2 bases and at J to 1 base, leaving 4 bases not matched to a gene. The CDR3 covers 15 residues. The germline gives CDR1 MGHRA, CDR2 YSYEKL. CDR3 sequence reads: CASSQTSGASYEQYF. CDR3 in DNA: TGCGCCAGCAGCCAAACTAGCGGCGCATCCTACGAGCAGTACTTC.

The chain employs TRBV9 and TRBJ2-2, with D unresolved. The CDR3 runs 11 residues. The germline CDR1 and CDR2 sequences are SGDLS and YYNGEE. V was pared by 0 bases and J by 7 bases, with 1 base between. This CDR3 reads CASSVDGELFF. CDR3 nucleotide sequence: TGTGCCAGCAGCGTAGACGGGGAGCTGTTTTTT.

CDR3 amino acids: CSVEGAITALNTEAFF. In nucleotides, the CDR3 is TGCAGCGTTGAAGGGGCCATAACAGCCCTAAACACTGAAGCTTTCTTT. The chain carries TRBV29-1 and TRBJ1-1, with no clear D. The V and J ends lost 1 base and 2 bases respectively, with 17 bases between them. The germline V gene encodes CDR1 SQVTM and CDR2 ANQGSEA. The CDR3 spans 16 residues.